In this sample, the clone carrying this T cell receptor (beta chain) turned up many times. Its specificity is not known. The data derive from a study of T-cell reconstitution after alpha-beta-depleted transplantation in children. Study observations and caveats: Surviving recipient T cells and thymic progenitors produced the high day-60 TCRbeta diversity seen in some patients. Alpha-beta T cells about two months after transplant reportedly derived from several hundred expanded graft clones. T-cell counts and diversity at one year following transplant were attributed mainly to newly produced T cells.

Unique molecular identifiers were used to barcode this TCRbeta library. TCRdb called the PCR reads again in MiXCR, with one record for every CDR3 protein. The table has roughly 150,000 distinct CDR3 sequences, around 10% seen once; the top ten hold 13%. The CDR3 has 12 residues. CDR1 DFQATT and CDR2 SNEGSKA come from the germline V gene (reference sequence). V lost 3 bases and J lost 4, with 7 bases in between. The source was PBMCs, collected before TCRalphabeta/CD19-depleted stem cell transplant. The V and J genes are TRBV20-1 and TRBJ1-5; D remains ambiguous. The TCR comes from a boy aged 2 to 10 with acute myeloid leukemia, due to receive a stem cell transplant. CDR3 region: CSASLENQPQHF. The CDR3 region has the DNA TGCAGTGCTAGCCTCGAAAATCAGCCCCAGCATTTT.